This entry describes one TCR beta chain. Using immunoSEQ multiplex PCR, the repertoire was profiled, and TCRdb retains in-frame clones only, with some absent. The sample contains about 12,000 clones, over 65% of which appear only once. The data were taken from a study of chemoradiotherapy in HPV16-positive cancers. V was clipped by 3 bases and J by 5 bases; unmatched bases: 5. Germline V lookup: CDR1 MGHDK, CDR2 SYGVNS. This CDR3 comprises 14 residues. This chain links TRBV25-1 with TRBJ2-7; TRBD2 matches at 9 bases. This clonotype was sampled from a human donor with HPV-associated anogenital cancer. The sample was gathered from a patient who underwent chemoradiotherapy. The CDR3 region has the DNA TGTGCCAGCAGTGAGCCGGGACTAGCCCACGAGCAGTACTTC. Translation: CASSEPGLAHEQYF.